The 9 T cell receptor beta chains listed next were all sequenced from one sample in a study of technical replicates of blood from a handful of donors. This table comes from immunoSEQ multiplex PCR, and its TCRdb copy is limited to in-frame clones, with some not included. Among around 81,000 clones, almost 96% were seen once, and the ten largest hold roughly 0.36%. The sequenced sample consisted of T cells isolated from PBMCs. These receptors were collected from a human donor in good health.

This clone was found once. This chain connects TRBV2 to TRBJ2-1, with D possibly TRBD2 on 6 matching bases. The germline V and J ends were trimmed by 8 bases and 12 bases, with 17 bases remaining between them. This CDR3 is built from 12 residues. The germline gives CDR1 SNHLY, CDR2 FYNNEI. CDR3 coding DNA: TGTGCCAGCGAAGGTGGCGGGATTATGCAGTTCTTC. Its translation: CASEGGGIMQFF.

CDR3 loop: CASSLKRSSYNEQFF. The CDR3 nucleotides read TGTGCCAGCAGCTTGAAGCGGTCCTCCTACAATGAGCAGTTCTTC. V is TRBV5-4 and J is TRBJ2-1; D is possibly TRBD2 (5 bases). Between the trimmed V and J ends, which lost 1 base and 0 bases, there was a span of 8 bases. Per the germline V gene, CDR1 is SGHNT and CDR2 is YYREEE (reference sequence). The CDR3 runs 15 residues.

The chain has TRBV5-1 and TRBJ1-2; TRBD1 matches 7 bases. V lost 4 bases and J lost 8; bases outside the gene matches: 14. Germline-derived CDR1 and CDR2 are SGHRS and YFSETQ. CDR3 length: 15 amino acids. The CDR3: CASSTLPGQTWGYTF. The CDR3 DNA is TGCGCCAGCAGCACACTGCCGGGACAGACTTGGGGCTACACCTTC.

The chain combines TRBV7-3 with TRBJ2-3, with 14 bases identical to TRBD2. The V gene's germline CDR1 is SGHTA and CDR2 FQGTGA. V shed 2 bases, J shed 5 bases, and the junction held 3 bases outside the gene matches. The CDR3 is 16 amino acids. Here the CDR3 DNA reads TGTGCCAGCAGCTTATCAGGGACTAGCGGGAGAGATACGCAGTATTTT. Encoded protein: CASSLSGTSGRDTQYF. Together with reference TRBV7-3 and TRBJ2-3, the CDR3 gives the full variable domain: GAGVSQTPSNKVTEKGKYVELRCDPISGHTALYWYRQSLGQGPEFLIYFQGTGAADDSGLPNDRFFAVRPEGSVSTLKIQRTERGDSAVYLCASSLSGTSGRDTQYFGPGTRLTVL.

Here the CDR3 reads CASSSDGGSLDTQYF. CDR3 coding DNA: TGTGCCAGCAGCTCGGACGGCGGGTCCCTGGATACGCAGTATTTT. The chain joins TRBV11-1 to TRBJ2-3, with D maybe TRBD2 (5 bases). The CDR3 runs to 15 residues. The germline gives CDR1 SGHAT, CDR2 FQDESV (reference sequence). The V end was cut by 4 bases, the J end by 6 bases, with 17 bases between.

The CDR3 nucleotides are TGTGCCAGCAGTGGGACAAAAACTGGAAACACCATATATTTT. Translated: CASSGTKTGNTIYF. V gene TRBV6-4 combines with J gene TRBJ1-3, with D possibly TRBD1 on 5 matching bases. Germline assignment: CDR1 MRHNA and CDR2 SNTAGT. V lost 4 bases, J lost 2 bases, and 9 bases lay in between. The length of the CDR3 is 14 residues.

The genes are TRBV5-8 and TRBJ2-7, with 14 positions matching TRBD2. CDR1 and CDR2 from the germline V gene are SGHTS and YDEGEE. The CDR3 consists of 15 residues. With V trimmed by 2 bases and J by 7 bases, 5 bases remained unmatched. CDR3 in amino acids: CASSFGTSGRSEQYF. The CDR3 coding sequence is TGTGCCAGCAGCTTCGGGACTAGCGGGAGAAGTGAGCAGTACTTC.

The V and J genes are TRBV9 and TRBJ2-5, with 7 nucleotides matching TRBD1. The CDR3 totals 15 residues. The germline CDR1 and CDR2 sequences are SGDLS and YYNGEE. The J segment lost 4 bases and the V segment lost 0 bases, leaving 6 bases of the junction unmatched. In DNA form, the CDR3 reads TGTGCCAGCAGCGTAGCGAGGGGGCGAGGAGAGACCCAGTACTTC. It encodes CASSVARGRGETQYF.

The chain has TRBV7-2 and TRBJ1-5; 10 nucleotides align to TRBD1. Germline trimming cut 2 bases from V and 6 bases from J; bases unmatched to any gene: 1. The CDR3 is 14 residues long. Germline CDR1 is SGHTA and CDR2 is FQGNSA. The CDR3 sequence is CASSLRDRGQPQHF. For the CDR3, the DNA is TGTGCCAGCAGCTTACGGGACAGGGGTCAGCCCCAGCATTTT.